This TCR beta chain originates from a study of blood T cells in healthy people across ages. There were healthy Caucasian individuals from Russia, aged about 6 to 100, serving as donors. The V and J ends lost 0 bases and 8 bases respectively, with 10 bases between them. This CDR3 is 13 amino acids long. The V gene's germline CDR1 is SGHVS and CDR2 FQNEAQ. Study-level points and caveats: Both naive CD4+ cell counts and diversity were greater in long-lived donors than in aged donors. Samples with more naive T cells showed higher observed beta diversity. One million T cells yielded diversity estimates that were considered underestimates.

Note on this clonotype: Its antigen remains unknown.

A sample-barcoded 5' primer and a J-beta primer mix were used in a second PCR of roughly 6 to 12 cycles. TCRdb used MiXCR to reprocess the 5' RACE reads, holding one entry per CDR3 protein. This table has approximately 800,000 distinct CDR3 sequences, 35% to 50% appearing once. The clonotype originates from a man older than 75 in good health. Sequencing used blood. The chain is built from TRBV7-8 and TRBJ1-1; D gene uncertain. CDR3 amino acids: CASSLALGDEAFF. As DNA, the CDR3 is TGTGCCAGCAGCTTAGCGCTCGGTGACGAAGCTTTCTTT.